This TCR beta chain was recovered during a study of shared clonotypes between healthy human individuals (dated by TCRdb to the early 2020s). Concerning the study at large: Three men and a couple of women, aged 18 to 49 years, made up the cohort. For each donor, three plates each were used for CD4 naive and CD4 memory, two plates were used for CD8 naive, and one plate was used for CD8 memory. The study deeply sequenced blood TCR repertoires of about 5 healthy adults to estimate repertoire size and the extent of clonotype sharing between individuals. To increase sequencing depth and limit assay-specific biases, TCR repertoire library preparation and sequencing were carried out by different laboratories using diverse techniques. Each donor's leukapheresis produced roughly between about 0.85 and 10 billion PBMCs.

Notes on this clone: It lacks a known antigen. No much larger clone is present one base from it, and per-base qualities are unavailable.

Healthy HIV-negative adults with no recently reported acute infections or vaccinations were included as donors. Only Caucasian adults living in Nashville, Tennessee, USA were represented among the donors. Magnetic negative selection was used to enrich CD4+ T cells, after which naive cells were positively selected on CD45RA and the negative fraction became the memory subset. Blood was obtained by leukapheresis, after which PBMCs were separated by Ficoll-Histopaque density gradient centrifugation and cryopreserved in liquid nitrogen vapor phase. Purity and quantity of every magnetically sorted T cell population were checked by analytical flow cytometry. Genomic DNA was isolated from every sorted fraction and measured by UV absorbance on a Nanodrop 2000c. What the study reported, not specific to this receptor: When several donors were compared, the shared fraction of clonotypes was around 5% for naive CD4, about 4% for naive CD8, 2% to 2.5% for memory CD4, and about 0.36% for memory CD8. Because the study included only a small number of donors, the genetic and exposure-history diversity represented was limited. Compared with non-shared clonotypes, clonotypes shared by all four sorted-subset donors had higher generation probabilities. Rarefaction of sorted-subset datasets indicated incomplete sequencing despite the large sequencing depth. Only blood was sampled, and tissue TCR repertoires likely differ from those in blood. Naive subsets generally had larger estimated clonotype richness than memory subsets did. Pairwise subsampling led to the expectation that sequencing depth would affect the degree of clonotype sharing among donors.

Using the deep immunoSEQ assay, TCR CDR3 regions were amplified from genomic DNA by multiplex PCR. Extracted genomic DNA from each cell subset was distributed evenly across all wells of several immunoSEQ 96-well plates, and each plate was treated as a replicate. Each replicate PCR for sorted subsets received around 200 ng genomic DNA, equal to around 32,000 T cell genomes. The purified libraries were quantified using a Qubit 3.0 fluorometer, sized with a Bioanalyzer 2100, and then quantified again using the KAPA Library Quantification kit. A separate single-read 150-cycle Illumina NextSeq 550 flow cell was used to sequence each immunoSEQ 96-well plate. From the authors' description of their analysis: The immunoSEQ output contained only junctional sequences without quality scores, so filtering could not match that applied to full-length reads. Sequences were annotated with PyIR, a Python wrapper for IgBLAST v1.9, using IMGT germline references to assign V/J genes and CDR3. Reads were filtered out if the reads had weak V/J assignments (E-value above 1e-6), no CDR3, stop codons, out-of-frame junctions, or ambiguous translated residues. V3J clonotypes were defined as sequences sharing the same inferred V gene, J gene, and CDR3 amino acid sequence. Percentage overlap between repertoires was computed as shared unique clonotypes divided by the size of the smaller repertoire. Repertoire richness was assessed with RTK rarefaction, the Chao1 estimator, and Recon v2.1 estimates of unobserved clonotypes. For all TCRbeta clonotypes obtained by the gDNA method from a few donors, generation probabilities were computed with OLGA. Here the immuneACCESS table is served through TCRdb, limited to in-frame sequences with V and J called. Missing clones are a known gap in these copies; in checked studies unresolved V genes cover under half, and the rest lacks a known reason. V, J and clone size are those of that table, while D and trimming were read from the DNA. The sample includes 2 million to 3 million clones, with approximately 92% observed a single time. The leading ten clones occupy over 0.12% of the sample.

Including the terminal cysteine and phenylalanine, the CDR3 comprises 15 residues. Only the CDR3 region is kept as DNA, spanning 45 bases read in frame from base 1. The germline V gene sets CDR1 to SNHLY and CDR2 to FYNNEI. V is reduced by 4 bases and J by 0 bases, leaving a spacing of 11 bases between them. The sequence joins TRBV2 to TRBJ2-3, with the identity of the D gene unclear. The sample consisted of naive CD4+ T cells sorted from blood. Per the publication, the cell subset or site label means: CD45RA+ positively selected. This TCR was sampled from a man younger than 35 in good health. The DNA sequence is TGTGCCAGCAGTGGGGAACAGACTAGCACAGATACGCAGTATTTT. This yields the protein CASSGEQTSTDTQYF.